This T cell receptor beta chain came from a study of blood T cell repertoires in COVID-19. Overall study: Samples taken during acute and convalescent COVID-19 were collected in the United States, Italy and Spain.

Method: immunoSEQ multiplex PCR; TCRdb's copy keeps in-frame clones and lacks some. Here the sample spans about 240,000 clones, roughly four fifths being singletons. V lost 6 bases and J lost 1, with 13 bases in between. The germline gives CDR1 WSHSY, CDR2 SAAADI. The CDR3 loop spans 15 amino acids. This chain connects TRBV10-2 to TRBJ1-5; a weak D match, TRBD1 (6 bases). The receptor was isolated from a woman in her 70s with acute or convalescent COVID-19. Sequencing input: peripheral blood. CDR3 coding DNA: TGCGCCAGCAGCGAACAGGGTTTAAGCAATCAGCCCCAGCATTTT. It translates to CASSEQGLSNQPQHF.